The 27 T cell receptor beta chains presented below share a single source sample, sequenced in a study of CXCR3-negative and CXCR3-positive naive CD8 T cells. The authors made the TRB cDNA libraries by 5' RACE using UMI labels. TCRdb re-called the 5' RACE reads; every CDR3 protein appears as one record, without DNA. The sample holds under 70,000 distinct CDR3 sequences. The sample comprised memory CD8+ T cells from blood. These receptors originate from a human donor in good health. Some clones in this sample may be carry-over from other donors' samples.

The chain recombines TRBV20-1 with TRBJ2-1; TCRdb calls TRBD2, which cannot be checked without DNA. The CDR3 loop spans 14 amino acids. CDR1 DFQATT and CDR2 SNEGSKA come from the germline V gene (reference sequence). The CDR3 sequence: CSARTSGSFHEQFF.

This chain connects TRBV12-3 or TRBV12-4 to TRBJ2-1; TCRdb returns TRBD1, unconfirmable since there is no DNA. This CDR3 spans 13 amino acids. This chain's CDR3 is CASTTSGETGEFF.

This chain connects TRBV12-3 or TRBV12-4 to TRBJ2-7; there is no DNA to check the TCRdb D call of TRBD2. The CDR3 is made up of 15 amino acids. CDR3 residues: CASSLGLTYEFEQYF.

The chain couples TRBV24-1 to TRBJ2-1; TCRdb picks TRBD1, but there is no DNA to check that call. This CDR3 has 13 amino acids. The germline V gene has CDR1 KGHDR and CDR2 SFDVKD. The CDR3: CATRDGVRDEQFF.

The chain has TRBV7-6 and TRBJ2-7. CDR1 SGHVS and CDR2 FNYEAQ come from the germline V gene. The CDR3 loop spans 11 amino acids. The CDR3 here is CASSAGLQKYF.

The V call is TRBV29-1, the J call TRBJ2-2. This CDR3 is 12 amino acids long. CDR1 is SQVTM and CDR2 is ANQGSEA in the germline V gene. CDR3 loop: CSVVGQTGELFF.

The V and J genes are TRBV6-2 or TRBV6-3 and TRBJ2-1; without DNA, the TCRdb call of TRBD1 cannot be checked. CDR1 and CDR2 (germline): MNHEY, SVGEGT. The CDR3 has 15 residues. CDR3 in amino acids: CASSPRGTGVDEQFF.

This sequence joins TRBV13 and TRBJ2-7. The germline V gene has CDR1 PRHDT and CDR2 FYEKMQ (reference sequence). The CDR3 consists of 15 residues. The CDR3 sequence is CASSLGTAWAYEQYF.

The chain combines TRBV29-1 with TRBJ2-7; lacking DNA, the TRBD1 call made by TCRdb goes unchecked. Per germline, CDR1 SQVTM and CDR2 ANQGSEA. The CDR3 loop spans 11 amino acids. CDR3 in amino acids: CSVPMGGEQYF.

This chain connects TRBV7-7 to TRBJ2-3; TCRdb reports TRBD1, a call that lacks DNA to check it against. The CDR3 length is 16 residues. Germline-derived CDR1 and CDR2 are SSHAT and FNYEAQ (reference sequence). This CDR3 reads CASSPGTIRSTDTQYF.

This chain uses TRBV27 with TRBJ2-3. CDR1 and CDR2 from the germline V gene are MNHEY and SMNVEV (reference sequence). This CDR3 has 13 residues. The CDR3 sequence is CASTEMGTDTQYF.

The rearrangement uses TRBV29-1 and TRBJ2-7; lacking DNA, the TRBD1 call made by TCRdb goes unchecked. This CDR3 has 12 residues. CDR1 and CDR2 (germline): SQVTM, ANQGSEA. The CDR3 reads CSVVGGPYEQYF.

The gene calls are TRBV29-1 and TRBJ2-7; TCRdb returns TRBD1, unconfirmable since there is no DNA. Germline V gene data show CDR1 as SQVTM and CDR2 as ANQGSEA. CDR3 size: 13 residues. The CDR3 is CSVVRTGLFEQYF.

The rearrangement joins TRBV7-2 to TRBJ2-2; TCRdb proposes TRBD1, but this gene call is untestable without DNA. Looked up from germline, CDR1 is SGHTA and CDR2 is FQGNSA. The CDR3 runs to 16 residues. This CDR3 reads CASSPPRGRGTGELFF.

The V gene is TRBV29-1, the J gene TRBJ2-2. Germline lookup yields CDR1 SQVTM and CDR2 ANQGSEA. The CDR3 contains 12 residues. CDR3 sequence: CSVVGDTGELFF.

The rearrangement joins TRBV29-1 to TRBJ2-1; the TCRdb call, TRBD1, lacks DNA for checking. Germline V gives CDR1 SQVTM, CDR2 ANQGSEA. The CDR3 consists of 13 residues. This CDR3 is CSVESGAGNEQFF.

This CDR3 is CASSFGRGSYNEQFF. The V call is TRBV28, the J call TRBJ2-1; lacking DNA, the TRBD1 call made by TCRdb goes unchecked. CDR1 is MDHEN and CDR2 is SYDVKM in the germline V gene. The CDR3 is 15 residues long.

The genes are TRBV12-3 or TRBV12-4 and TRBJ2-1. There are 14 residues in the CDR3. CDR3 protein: CASSLADSYNEQFF.

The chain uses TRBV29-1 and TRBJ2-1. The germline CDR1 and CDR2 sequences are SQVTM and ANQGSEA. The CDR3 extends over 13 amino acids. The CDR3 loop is CSVPFSSLDEQFF.

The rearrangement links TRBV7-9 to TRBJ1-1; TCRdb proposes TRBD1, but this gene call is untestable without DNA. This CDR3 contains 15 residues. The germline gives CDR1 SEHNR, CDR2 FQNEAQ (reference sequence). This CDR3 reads CASSPRTGGNTGAFF.

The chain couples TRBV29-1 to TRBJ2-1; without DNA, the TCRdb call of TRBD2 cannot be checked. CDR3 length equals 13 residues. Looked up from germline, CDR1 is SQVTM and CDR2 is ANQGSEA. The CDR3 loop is CSVESSGYNEQFF.

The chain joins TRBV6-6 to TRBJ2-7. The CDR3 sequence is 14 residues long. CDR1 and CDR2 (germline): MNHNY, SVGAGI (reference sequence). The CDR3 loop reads CASMDATSSYEQYF.

This chain's CDR3 is CASSLSLNYGYTF. The rearrangement joins TRBV27 to TRBJ1-2. This CDR3 has 13 amino acids. Germline CDR1 is MNHEY and CDR2 is SMNVEV (reference sequence).

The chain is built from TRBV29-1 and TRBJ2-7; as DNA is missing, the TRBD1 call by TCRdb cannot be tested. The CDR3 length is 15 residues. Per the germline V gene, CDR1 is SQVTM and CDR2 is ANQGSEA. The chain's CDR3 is CSVEIVQGPDGEQYF.

The CDR3 region is CASSLDPVGYGYTF. The V call is TRBV7-9, the J call TRBJ1-2. This CDR3 comprises 14 residues. Germline V lookup: CDR1 SEHNR, CDR2 FQNEAQ (reference sequence).

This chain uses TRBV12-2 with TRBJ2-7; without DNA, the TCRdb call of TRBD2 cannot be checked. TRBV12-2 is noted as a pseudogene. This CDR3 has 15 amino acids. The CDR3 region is CASRSPREAEVEQYF.

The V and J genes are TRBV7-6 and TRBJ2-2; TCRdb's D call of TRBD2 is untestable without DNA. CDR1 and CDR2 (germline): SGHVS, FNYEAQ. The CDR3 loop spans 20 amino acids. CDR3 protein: CASSSPTSTGLARSTGELFF.